Each of the 22 T cell receptor beta chains below was sequenced from the same sample in a study of blood T cell repertoires in COVID-19. Clones were sequenced by immunoSEQ multiplex PCR, and TCRdb holds only the in-frame ones, with some missing. The sample has about 150,000 clones, roughly three quarters seen once; the top ten hold more than 5%. Sequenced input: PBMCs or T cells enriched from blood (not recorded which). The receptors derive from a woman in her 50s who had recovered from COVID-19.

A few counts support this clone. The V gene is TRBV5-8, the J gene TRBJ1-6; possible D gene TRBD1, 5 bases. This CDR3 comprises 16 residues. V was pared by 10 bases and J by 0 bases, with 17 bases between. CDR1 is SGHTS, CDR2 YDEGEE, per germline. For the CDR3, the DNA is TGTGCCGCGCGGGACTTCACAAGCTCCTATAATTCACCCCTCCACTTT. Residues: CAARDFTSSYNSPLHF.

The chain carries TRBV9 and TRBJ1-2; D gene unclear. Trimming took off 0 bases at V and 0 bases at J, with 9 bases between the two ends. The CDR3 has 15 amino acids. Germline values: CDR1 SGDLS, CDR2 YYNGEE. CDR3 protein: CASSVGEAANYGYTF. CDR3 bases: TGTGCCAGCAGCGTAGGGGAGGCAGCTAACTATGGCTACACCTTC.

This clone was seen once. The chain carries TRBV5-8 and TRBJ2-6, with D possibly being TRBD2 (6 bases). V dropped 2 bases and J dropped 0 bases, with 12 bases sitting between them. Germline CDR1 SGHTS, CDR2 YDEGEE. The CDR3 contains 17 residues. The CDR3 reads CASSFGGMSSGANVLTF. The CDR3 coding sequence is TGTGCCAGCAGCTTTGGGGGGATGAGCTCTGGGGCCAACGTCCTGACTTTC.

This clone occurred a few times. This chain uses TRBV2 with TRBJ1-5; D remains unclear. In germline, CDR1 is SNHLY, CDR2 FYNNEI. Between the trimmed V and J ends, which lost 6 bases and 7 bases, there was a span of 10 bases. The CDR3 contains 12 residues. The DNA of the CDR3 is TGTGCCAGCAGGGCGGATGCCCAGCCCCAGCATTTT. This sequence encodes CASRADAQPQHF. The full variable domain, completed using reference TRBV2 and TRBJ1-5, is EPEVTQTPSHQVTQMGQEVILRCVPISNHLYFYWYRQILGQKVEFLVSFYNNEISEKSEIFDDQFSVERPDGSNFTLKIRSTKLEDSAMYFCASRADAQPQHFGDGTRLSIL.

V is TRBV5-1 and J is TRBJ1-2; 7 positions match TRBD1. Per germline, CDR1 SGHRS and CDR2 YFSETQ. This CDR3 contains 15 residues. V dropped 2 bases and J dropped 3; count of bases not matched to a gene: 7. The CDR3 protein is CASSFGQVFDYGYTF. The CDR3 nucleotides read TGCGCCAGCAGCTTCGGACAGGTTTTTGACTATGGCTACACCTTC.

This chain joins TRBV24-1 and TRBJ2-4; weak D call: TRBD1 (6 bases). Germline V gene data show CDR1 as KGHDR and CDR2 as SFDVKD. Trimming took 4 bases from V and 8 from J, leaving 20 bases between them. The CDR3 is 16 residues long. CDR3 in amino acids: CATSDTRDTHPDIQYF. CDR3 bases: TGTGCCACCAGTGACACCCGGGACACCCATCCAGACATTCAGTACTTC.

The rearrangement joins TRBV6-5 to TRBJ1-6; D call uncertain. There are 15 residues in the CDR3. Trimming took off 0 bases at V and 7 bases at J, with 10 bases between the two ends. The V gene's germline CDR1 is MNHEY and CDR2 SVGAGI. The CDR3 region has the DNA TGTGCCAGCAGTTACTCTCCTACCATGAATTCACCCCTCCACTTT. Its protein product is CASSYSPTMNSPLHF.

The rearrangement uses TRBV30 and TRBJ1-4; unclear D gene. The CDR3 is 15 amino acids. CDR1 is GTSNPN, CDR2 SVGIG, per germline (reference sequence). V lost 0 bases, J lost 6 bases, and 14 bases lay in between. The CDR3 region is CAWSVLEGKDEKLFF. DNA of the CDR3: TGTGCCTGGAGTGTACTAGAAGGGAAGGATGAAAAACTGTTTTTT.

J is TRBJ2-7 and V is TRBV11-1, with D maybe TRBD1 (6 bases). The CDR3 covers 16 residues. V was trimmed by 0 bases and J by 3 bases, leaving 15 bases between them. Germline V gene sequence: CDR1 SGHAT, CDR2 FQDESV (reference sequence). CDR3 region: CASSLAGAWGVYEQYV. DNA of the CDR3: TGTGCCAGCAGCTTAGCGGGGGCGTGGGGAGTCTACGAGCAGTACGTC.

This clone was detected once. V usage is TRBV7-9 and J usage is TRBJ1-6; unclear D gene. Germline CDR1 is SEHNR and CDR2 is FQNEAQ (reference sequence). V lost 9 bases and J lost 4, with 10 bases in between. CDR3 length: 13 residues. The CDR3, as DNA: TGTGCCAGTTCATACTTATATAATTCACCCCTCCACTTT. It is translated as CASSYLYNSPLHF. The full variable domain, its missing parts supplied by reference TRBV7-9 and TRBJ1-6, is DTGVSQNPRHKITKRGQNVTFRCDPISEHNRLYWYRQTLGQGPEFLTYFQNEAQLEKSRLLSDRFSAERPKGSFSTLEIQRTEQGDSAMYLCASSYLYNSPLHFGNGTRLTVT.

The CDR3 sequence is CASSTRQGLDTGELFF. DNA for the CDR3: TGTGCCAGCAGTACCCGACAGGGACTGGACACCGGGGAGCTGTTTTTT. V usage is TRBV27 and J usage is TRBJ2-2; maybe TRBD1 (7 bases). This CDR3 spans 16 amino acids. Germline CDR1 and CDR2: MNHEY and SMNVEV (reference sequence). Trimming took 5 bases from V and 3 from J, leaving 16 bases between them.

The chain links TRBV6-5 to TRBJ1-2, with TRBD1 identical over 10 bases. The CDR3 loop spans 15 amino acids. Germline CDR1 and CDR2: MNHEY and SVGAGI. V lost 4 bases, J lost 4 bases, and 6 bases stayed unmatched. In DNA form, the CDR3 reads TGTGCCAGCAGTTCCCATGACAGGGGGCTCTATGGCTACACCTTC. This codes for CASSSHDRGLYGYTF.

The chain links TRBV5-5 to TRBJ2-3; the match to TRBD1 covers 7 bases. J lost 5 bases, V lost 1 base, and 4 bases had no gene match. The length of the CDR3 is 14 residues. From germline, CDR1 is SGHKS and CDR2 YYEKEE (reference sequence). The CDR3: CASSLTGTVDTQYF. CDR3 coding DNA: TGTGCCAGCAGCTTGACAGGGACAGTAGATACGCAGTATTTT.

This chain uses TRBV28 with TRBJ1-2; a possible D gene is TRBD1 (6 bases). The CDR3 covers 12 residues. The ends were cut back, 7 bases at V and 8 bases at J, with 14 bases in the middle. The germline V gene has CDR1 MDHEN and CDR2 SYDVKM. The CDR3 nucleotides read TGTGCCAGCACCCCCGGACAGCAGGGCTACACCTTC. It translates to CASTPGQQGYTF.

This sequence joins TRBV28 and TRBJ1-5, with 9 bases aligning to TRBD1. Germline V gene data show CDR1 as MDHEN and CDR2 as SYDVKM. V was clipped by 5 bases and J by 5 bases; unmatched bases: 10. This CDR3 contains 16 residues. CDR3 DNA: TGTGCCAGCAGTCCTAGGACAGGGGTTAGGGATCAGCCCCAGCATTTT. Amino acids: CASSPRTGVRDQPQHF.

J is TRBJ1-2 and V is TRBV3-1 (or the pseudogene TRBV3-2), with TRBD1 matching over 10 bases. In germline, CDR1 is LGHDT, CDR2 YNNKEL (reference sequence). This CDR3 has 13 amino acids. Unmatched junction bases numbered 7, after V lost 9 bases and J lost 6 bases. CDR3 coding DNA: TGTGCCAGTTTCGGGACAGGGGTTAATGGCTACACCTTC. Amino acid sequence: CASFGTGVNGYTF.

J is TRBJ2-5 and V is TRBV11-3; TRBD2 matches 14 bases. V shed 2 bases and J 5 bases; nucleotides not matched to a gene: 7. The CDR3 runs 17 residues. Germline assignment: CDR1 SGHNT and CDR2 YENEEA. The DNA for the CDR3 is TGTGCCAGCAGCTTAAAGACTAGCGGGGGGGCCGGGGAGACCCAGTACTTC. Its protein product is CASSLKTSGGAGETQYF.

V and J are TRBV4-2 and TRBJ1-1, with D perhaps matching TRBD1 (5 bases). V lost 5 bases and J 0 bases, leaving 13 bases between the germline ends. Germline CDR1 is LGHNA and CDR2 is YNFKEQ. The CDR3 runs 15 residues. The CDR3 region has the DNA TGTGCCAGCAGCACTGCTGGGGGGGTGAACACTGAAGCTTTCTTT. Translated, it gives CASSTAGGVNTEAFF.

This clone was picked up a small number of times. The genes are TRBV28 and TRBJ1-1; D unresolved. The germline V and J ends were trimmed by 6 bases and 4 bases, with 15 bases remaining between them. Germline CDR1 and CDR2: MDHEN and SYDVKM. The CDR3 runs to 14 residues. This CDR3 reads CASSMSEVSTEAFF. DNA for the CDR3: TGTGCCAGCAGCATGAGTGAGGTGAGCACTGAAGCTTTCTTT.

V usage is TRBV9 and J usage is TRBJ1-1; a weak D match, TRBD1 (6 bases). The germline gives CDR1 SGDLS, CDR2 YYNGEE. This CDR3 has 13 residues. V dropped 2 bases and J dropped 2 bases, with 7 bases sitting between them. The chain's CDR3 is CASSVDRNTEAFF. CDR3 in DNA: TGTGCCAGCAGCGTGGACAGAAACACTGAAGCTTTCTTT.

This clone was seen once. The chain has TRBV6-5 and TRBJ2-5, with a weak D call TRBD2 (5 bases). Deletions cut 8 bases from V and 5 bases from J, with 15 bases between. Per the germline V gene, CDR1 is MNHEY and CDR2 is SVGAGI. The CDR3 runs 13 residues. CDR3 region: CASSSGVRETQYF. In nucleotides, the CDR3 is TGTGCCAGCTCGAGCGGTGTGCGGGAGACCCAGTACTTC.

The J gene is TRBJ2-1, the V gene TRBV5-5, with D possibly matching TRBD1 (6 bases). V was trimmed by 4 bases and J by 5 bases, leaving 16 bases between them. The length of the CDR3 is 15 residues. CDR1 and CDR2 from the germline V gene are SGHKS and YYEKEE (reference sequence). CDR3 in amino acids: CASSPEDRTDNEQFF. The CDR3 nucleotides are TGTGCCAGCAGCCCCGAAGACAGGACGGACAATGAGCAGTTCTTC. The full variable domain, in which reference TRBV5-5 and TRBJ2-1 provide the parts outside the CDR3, is DAGVTQSPTHLIKTRGQQVTLRCSPISGHKSVSWYQQVLGQGPQFIFQYYEKEERGRGNFPDRFSARQFPNYSSELNVNALLLGDSALYLCASSPEDRTDNEQFFGPGTRLTVL.